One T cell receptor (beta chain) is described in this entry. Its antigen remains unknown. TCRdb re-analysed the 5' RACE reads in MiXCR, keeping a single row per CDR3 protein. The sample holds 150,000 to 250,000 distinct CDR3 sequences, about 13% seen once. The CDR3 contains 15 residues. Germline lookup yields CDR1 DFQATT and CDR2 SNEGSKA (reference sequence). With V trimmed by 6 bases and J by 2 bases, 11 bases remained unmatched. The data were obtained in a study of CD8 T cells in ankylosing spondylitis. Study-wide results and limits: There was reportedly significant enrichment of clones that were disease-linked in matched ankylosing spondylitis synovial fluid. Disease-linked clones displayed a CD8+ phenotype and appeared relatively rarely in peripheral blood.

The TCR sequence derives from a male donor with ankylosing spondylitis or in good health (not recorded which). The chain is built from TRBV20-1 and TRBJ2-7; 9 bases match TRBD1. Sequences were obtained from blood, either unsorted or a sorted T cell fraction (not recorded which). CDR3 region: CSAQPGQGRTYEQYF. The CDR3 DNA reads TGCAGTGCACAACCGGGACAGGGTCGAACCTACGAGCAGTACTTC.